The T cell receptor beta chain under discussion was sequenced for a study of cytomegalovirus exposure and HLA in healthy donors. Study results and caveats: Only CMV serostatus was available as immune exposure information.

Concerning this clone itself: The antigen remains unidentified.

Amplification used 60 Vbeta primers and 13 Jbeta primers. Profiling relied on immunoSEQ multiplex PCR, and the TCRdb table lists in-frame clones only, not all of them. This sample's clone table lists about 130,000 clones. V was trimmed by 4 bases and J by 2 bases, leaving 23 bases between them. The CDR3 consists of 18 residues. In germline, CDR1 is LNHDA, CDR2 SQIVND (reference sequence). This clonotype originated in a woman aged 55-70 years in good health and CMV-seronegative. V and J are TRBV19 and TRBJ2-5; tentatively, D is TRBD1 (6 bases). Input material: PBMCs. CDR3 DNA sequence: TGTGCCAGTAGTAGCCGATTTTTAAAGGACAGCAGTCAAGAGACCCAGTACTTC. It yields the protein CASSSRFLKDSSQETQYF.